One sample yielded the 21 T cell receptor beta chains listed below, sequenced in a study of CXCR3-negative and CXCR3-positive naive CD8 T cells (dated by TCRdb to between 2018 and 2020). Instrument used: NextSeq 550. The Human TCR Profiling Kit (MiLaboratory) was used to make UMI-labeled 5' RACE TRB cDNA libraries. TCRdb reprocessed the reads and provides one entry for every CDR3 protein sequence; no DNA is given. The table of this sample itemizes about 120,000 distinct CDR3 sequences. The ten top clones hold 0.25% to 0.35% of the sample. The sample was naive CXCR3- CD8+ T cells from blood. The label giving this sample's cell subset or site can be read as: CD45RO-CCR7+CD27+CD95- naive CD8+ T cells lacking CXCR3 (TNR3-). The origin of the receptors is a human donor in good health. Some clones in this sample may be carry-over from other donors' samples.

The chain links TRBV29-1 to TRBJ1-4; TCRdb calls TRBD1, which cannot be checked without DNA. In germline, CDR1 is SQVTM, CDR2 ANQGSEA. The CDR3 consists of 14 residues. The CDR3 reads CSVGTGGFGEKLFF. Based on the CDR3 plus reference TRBV29-1 and TRBJ1-4, the full variable domain is SAVISQKPSRDICQRGTSLTIQCQVDSQVTMMFWYRQQPGQSLTLIATANQGSEATYESGFVIDKFPISRPNLTFSTLTVSNMSPEDSSIYLCSVGTGGFGEKLFFGSGTQLSVL.

CDR3 sequence reads: CASSPGAQETQYF. The chain recombines TRBV5-1 with TRBJ2-5; TCRdb proposes TRBD1, but this gene call is untestable without DNA. The CDR3 is 13 residues long. Germline V gene data show CDR1 as SGHRS and CDR2 as YFSETQ.

The CDR3 reads CAIRSGLAGEQYF. V usage is TRBV10-3 and J usage is TRBJ2-7; TCRdb picks TRBD2, but there is no DNA to check that call. Per the germline V gene, CDR1 is ENHRY and CDR2 is SYGVKD. The length of the CDR3 is 13 residues.

V is TRBV28 and J is TRBJ2-3; the TRBD1 assignment by TCRdb is unverifiable without DNA. This CDR3 region has 15 residues. CDR1 MDHEN and CDR2 SYDVKM come from the germline V gene. This CDR3 is CASSLNRGGSDTQYF.

The chain uses TRBV7-2 and TRBJ2-3; TCRdb's D call of TRBD2 is untestable without DNA. This CDR3 spans 16 amino acids. CDR1 is SGHTA, CDR2 FQGNSA, per germline. CDR3 sequence: CASSTGLAEITDTQYF. The full variable domain, with the rest looked up from reference TRBV7-2 and TRBJ2-3, is GAGVSQSPSNKVTEKGKDVELRCDPISGHTALYWYRQSLGQGLEFLIYFQGNSAPDKSGLPSDRFSAERTGGSVSTLTIQRTQQEDSAVYLCASSTGLAEITDTQYFGPGTRLTVL.

The J gene is TRBJ2-7, the V gene TRBV5-1. The length of the CDR3 is 15 residues. CDR1 and CDR2 from the germline V gene are SGHRS and YFSETQ. The CDR3 loop reads CASSLGVAGSYEQYF.

The J gene is TRBJ2-5, the V gene TRBV14; TCRdb reports TRBD2, a call that lacks DNA to check it against. Germline values: CDR1 SGHDN, CDR2 FVKESK. This CDR3 comprises 15 residues. The CDR3 protein is CASSQALVYQETQYF.

The V gene is TRBV7-9, the J gene TRBJ2-1; the TRBD2 assignment by TCRdb is unverifiable without DNA. CDR3 length: 16 residues. Germline CDR1 reads SEHNR; CDR2 reads FQNEAQ (reference sequence). The CDR3 is CASSAKEAGVSNEQFF.

The rearrangement joins TRBV19 to TRBJ2-1; absent DNA, TCRdb's TRBD2 call cannot be checked. Looked up from germline, CDR1 is LNHDA and CDR2 is SQIVND (reference sequence). The CDR3 sequence is 15 residues long. The CDR3 spells CASSFGRRSYNEQFF.

This CDR3 is CASGPGASGTMETQYF. The chain carries TRBV12-5 and TRBJ2-5; TCRdb proposes TRBD2, but this gene call is untestable without DNA. Germline V CDR1 and CDR2: LGHNT, FRNRAP. The CDR3 is made up of 16 amino acids.

The chain joins TRBV5-5 to TRBJ2-3; TCRdb's D call of TRBD1 is untestable without DNA. Germline V gene sequence: CDR1 SGHKS, CDR2 YYEKEE (reference sequence). This CDR3 has 13 amino acids. The CDR3 reads CASSNEGGDTQYF. The full variable domain, in which reference TRBV5-5 and TRBJ2-3 provide the parts outside the CDR3, is DAGVTQSPTHLIKTRGQQVTLRCSPISGHKSVSWYQQVLGQGPQFIFQYYEKEERGRGNFPDRFSARQFPNYSSELNVNALLLGDSALYLCASSNEGGDTQYFGPGTRLTVL.

The V gene is TRBV4-1, the J gene TRBJ2-3; TCRdb calls TRBD1, which cannot be checked without DNA. CDR3 size: 18 residues. The germline gives CDR1 MGHRA, CDR2 YSYEKL. Here the CDR3 reads CASSGHGAGQEVTDTQYF.

The CDR3 sequence is CASRVGQGLATQYF. The chain links TRBV3-1 to TRBJ2-5; TCRdb lists TRBD1, though no DNA is available to test this call. The CDR3 runs 14 residues. Germline V lookup: CDR1 LGHDT, CDR2 YNNKEL (reference sequence).

The chain links TRBV20-1 to TRBJ2-7; lacking DNA, the TRBD2 call made by TCRdb goes unchecked. Germline V gene sequence: CDR1 DFQATT, CDR2 SNEGSKA (reference sequence). The CDR3 spans 14 residues. The CDR3 protein is CSSYPSGDSYEQYF.

The V and J genes are TRBV25-1 and TRBJ2-1; without DNA, the TCRdb call of TRBD2 cannot be checked. The germline V gene encodes CDR1 MGHDK and CDR2 SYGVNS. The CDR3 loop spans 13 amino acids. The CDR3 sequence is CASSDLADNEQFF. Combining the CDR3 with reference TRBV25-1 and TRBJ2-1 gives the whole variable domain EADIYQTPRYLVIGTGKKITLECSQTMGHDKMYWYQQDPGMELHLIHYSYGVNSTEKGDLSSESTVSRIRTEHFPLTLESARPSHTSQYLCASSDLADNEQFFGPGTRLTVL.

The chain is built from TRBV20-1 and TRBJ1-5; TCRdb's assignment of TRBD1 cannot be checked, as there is no DNA. Per the germline V gene, CDR1 is DFQATT and CDR2 is SNEGSKA (reference sequence). The CDR3 length is 12 residues. The CDR3 protein is CSLQGAQQPQHF.

The CDR3 is CASSEIGLAGATDTQYF. The V and J genes are TRBV6-1 and TRBJ2-3; TCRdb picks TRBD2, but there is no DNA to check that call. Germline values: CDR1 MNHNS, CDR2 SASEGT. The CDR3 covers 17 residues.

The chain combines TRBV12-3 or TRBV12-4 with TRBJ2-5. CDR3 length: 14 amino acids. Here the CDR3 reads CASSKASIQETQYF.

The chain joins TRBV28 to TRBJ2-1; TCRdb calls TRBD2, which cannot be checked without DNA. The CDR3 contains 14 residues. CDR1 is MDHEN, CDR2 SYDVKM, per germline. The CDR3 here is CASLSGSFGNEQFF.

The chain recombines TRBV29-1 with TRBJ2-7. Germline CDR1 is SQVTM and CDR2 is ANQGSEA. The CDR3 is made up of 15 amino acids. The CDR3 loop is CSATLLEDRSYEQYF.

The chain carries TRBV20-1 and TRBJ2-1; TCRdb names TRBD2, which stays unverified in the absence of DNA. Germline CDR1 reads DFQATT; CDR2 reads SNEGSKA (reference sequence). CDR3 size: 15 residues. The CDR3 protein is CSASIFWEGLAEQFF.